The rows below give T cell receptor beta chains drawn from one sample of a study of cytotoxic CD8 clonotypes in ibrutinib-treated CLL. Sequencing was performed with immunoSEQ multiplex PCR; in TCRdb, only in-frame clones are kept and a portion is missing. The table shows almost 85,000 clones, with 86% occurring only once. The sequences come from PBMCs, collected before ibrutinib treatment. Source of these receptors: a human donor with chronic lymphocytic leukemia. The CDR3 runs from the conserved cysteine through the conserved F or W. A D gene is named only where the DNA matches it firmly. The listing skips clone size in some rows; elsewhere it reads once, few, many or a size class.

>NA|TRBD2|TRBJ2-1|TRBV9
TGTGCCAGCAGCCCCGGGGGGGTTACATACAATGAGCAGTTCTTC
CASSPGGVTYNEQFF
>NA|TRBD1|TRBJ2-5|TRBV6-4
TGTGCCAGCAGCAGGGGGATGGGGGAGACCCAGTACTTC
CASSRGMGETQYF
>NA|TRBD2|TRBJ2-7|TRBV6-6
TGTGCCAGCACCGACGGGGCGGGGGACTCCTACGAGCAGTACTTC
CASTDGAGDSYEQYF
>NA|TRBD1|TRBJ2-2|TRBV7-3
TGTGCCAGCAGCCGTGGGACAGAGTACGGGGAGCTGTTTTTT
CASSRGTEYGELFF
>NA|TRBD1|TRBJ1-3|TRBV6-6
TGTGCCAGCAGTTCGGCGGGGACAGGTGGAAACACCATATATTTT
CASSSAGTGGNTIYF
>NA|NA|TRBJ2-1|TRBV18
TGTGCCAGCTCACCAGGTGGGGCCCCCAATGAGCAGTTCTTC
CASSPGGAPNEQFF
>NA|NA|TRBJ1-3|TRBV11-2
TGTGCCAGCAGCCCTGGGGATTGGGGGACTCATTCTGGAAACACCATATATTTT
CASSPGDWGTHSGNTIYF
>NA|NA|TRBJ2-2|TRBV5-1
TGCGCCAGCAGCTTAACTGGGACTGTCGCTACCGGGGAGCTGTTTTTT
CASSLTGTVATGELFF
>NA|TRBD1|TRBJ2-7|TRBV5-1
TGCGCCAGCAGCATGGACAGGGGTTTGTCCTACGAGCAGTACTTC
CASSMDRGLSYEQYF
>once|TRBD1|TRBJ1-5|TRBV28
TGTGCCAGCAGTTGGGACAGGGGACCTAATCAGCCCCAGCATTTT
CASSWDRGPNQPQHF
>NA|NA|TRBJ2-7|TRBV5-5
TGTGCCAGCAGTTTCGACGCGAACAGGGCCGCCTACGAGCAGTACTTC
CASSFDANRAAYEQYF
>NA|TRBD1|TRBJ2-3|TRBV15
TGTGCCACCAGCAGAGGACAGGGGAGCACAGATACGCAGTATTTT
CATSRGQGSTDTQYF
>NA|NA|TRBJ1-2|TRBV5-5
TGTGCCAGCAGCGTTAAACAGGGAACTAACTATGGCTACACCTTC
CASSVKQGTNYGYTF
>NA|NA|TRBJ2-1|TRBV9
TGTGCCAGCAGCGTCCGGGAAGGCAGACTCTACAATGAGCAGTTCTTC
CASSVREGRLYNEQFF
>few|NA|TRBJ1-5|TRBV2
TGTGCCAGCAGTGAACATGCAATTGGCAATCAGCCCCAGCATTTT
CASSEHAIGNQPQHF
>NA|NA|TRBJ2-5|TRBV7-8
TGTGCCAGCACCTGGTGGACAGAGGAGACCCAGTACTTC
CASTWWTEETQYF
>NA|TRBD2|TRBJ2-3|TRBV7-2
TGTGCCAGCAGCCAGGGACTAGCGGGAGTTCTAGATACGCAGTATTTT
CASSQGLAGVLDTQYF
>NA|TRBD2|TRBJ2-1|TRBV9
TGTGCCAGCAGCGCCCCGACTAGCGGGGCGACAATGAAGCAGTTCTTC
CASSAPTSGATMKQFF
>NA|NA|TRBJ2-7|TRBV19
TGTGCCAGTAGTATCCGGTCCAGGGAATTCGTCGCCTACGAGCAGTACTTC
CASSIRSREFVAYEQYF
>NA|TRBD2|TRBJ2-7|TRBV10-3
TGTGCCATCAGGGGCTTAGCGGGAGGGCCGGGGGAGCAGTACTTC
CAIRGLAGGPGEQYF
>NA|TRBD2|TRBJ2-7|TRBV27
TGTGCCAGCAGTTTCTACGGACTAGCGGGGGAAAACTACGAGCAGTACTTC
CASSFYGLAGENYEQYF
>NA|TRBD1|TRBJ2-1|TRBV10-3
TGTGCCATCAGGAAAGCAACAGGGGACGCTTACAATGAGCAGTTCTTC
CAIRKATGDAYNEQFF
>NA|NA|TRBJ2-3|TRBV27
TGTGCCAGCATGGGGAGGCTAGCGACAGATACGCAGTATTTT
CASMGRLATDTQYF
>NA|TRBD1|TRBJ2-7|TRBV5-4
TGTGCCAGCAGCTGGGACAGCGGCTACGAGCAGTACTTC
CASSWDSGYEQYF
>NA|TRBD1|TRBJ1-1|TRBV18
TGTGCCAGCTCACGGGACAGGGACACTGAAGCTTTCTTT
CASSRDRDTEAFF
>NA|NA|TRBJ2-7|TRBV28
TGTGCCAGCAGTTTACTGGGCAAGGGGATCTCCTACGAGCAGTACTTC
CASSLLGKGISYEQYF